Below are 9 T cell receptor beta chains sequenced from a single sample in a study of naive and memory T cell subsets. Ligated cDNA underwent four rounds of PCR with nested alpha and beta constant region primers and SP2. TCRdb re-derived calls from the 5' RACE reads in MiXCR, one entry per CDR3 protein. The sample includes tens of thousands of distinct CDR3 sequences, roughly 7.5% of them seen just once. TCR cDNA received a 3' ligated oligonucleotide that carried a UMI. These receptors were obtained from a female donor in good health.

This clonotype was observed at least ten times. This sequence joins TRBV29-1 and TRBJ2-5; D is tentatively TRBD1 or TRBD2 (5 bases each). This CDR3 has 12 residues. Germline V gene data show CDR1 as SQVTM and CDR2 as ANQGSEA. The CDR3 is CSGSGAGETQYF. DNA of the CDR3: TGCAGTGGGTCCGGGGCGGGAGAGACCCAGTACTTC.

This clonotype has a handful of counts. The rearrangement uses TRBV20-1 and TRBJ2-3; TRBD2 matches 11 bases. J lost 2 bases, V lost 2 bases, and 9 bases had no gene match. CDR1 is DFQATT, CDR2 SNEGSKA, per germline (reference sequence). CDR3 length: 17 residues. The CDR3 coding sequence is TGCAGTGCTAGACGAGGGTCTAGCGGGGGGCACACAGATACGCAGTATTTT. This gives the protein CSARRGSSGGHTDTQYF.

This sequence joins TRBV6-5 and TRBJ1-5; D is undetermined. V lost 7 bases, J lost 2 bases, and 18 bases lay in between. CDR1 is MNHEY, CDR2 SVGAGI, per germline. This CDR3 region has 16 residues. This CDR3 is CASNLPRSWGNQPQHF. CDR3 bases: TGTGCCAGCAATTTGCCTCGAAGCTGGGGCAATCAGCCCCAGCATTTT.

The table lists this clonotype with a few counts. This chain links TRBV7-2 with TRBJ1-4; D is uncertain. V was cut by 4 bases and J by 8 bases, with 11 bases left in between. The germline V gene encodes CDR1 SGHTA and CDR2 FQGNSA. The CDR3 spans 13 residues. CDR3 DNA sequence: TGTGCCAGCAGCTACGGACCTGGGGAAAAACTGTTTTTT. Translation gives CASSYGPGEKLFF.

This clonotype was seen at least ten times. The rearrangement joins TRBV29-1 to TRBJ1-1; 7 bases agree with TRBD1. Per the germline V gene, CDR1 is SQVTM and CDR2 is ANQGSEA. CDR3 size: 13 residues. V trimming: 7 bases; J trimming: 1 base; junction bases outside the gene matches: 6. For the CDR3, the DNA is TGCAGCGGGAACAGGGGTGCGAACACTGAAGCTTTCTTT. As protein: CSGNRGANTEAFF.

The sample holds many counts of this clonotype. The chain combines TRBV2 with TRBJ1-1; no clear D gene. This CDR3 has 12 residues. Trimming pared 2 bases from V and 3 bases from J, leaving 4 bases between. The germline V gene encodes CDR1 SNHLY and CDR2 FYNNEI. This CDR3 reads CASSELDTEAFF. The CDR3 DNA reads TGTGCCAGCAGTGAACTGGACACTGAAGCTTTCTTT.

This clonotype was detected ten times or more. This sequence joins TRBV7-9 and TRBJ1-5; no firm D call. CDR1 and CDR2 (germline): SEHNR, FQNEAQ (reference sequence). The germline V and J ends were trimmed by 5 bases and 7 bases, with 15 bases remaining between them. This CDR3 spans 14 amino acids. The CDR3 loop is CASSRLGSGQPQHF. The CDR3, as DNA: TGTGCCAGCAGCCGTCTGGGTAGTGGGCAGCCCCAGCATTTT.

V is TRBV9 and J is TRBJ2-1; D unresolved. This CDR3 region has 18 residues. CDR1 is SGDLS, CDR2 YYNGEE, per germline. V shed 2 bases and J shed 0 bases, with 18 bases lying between them. The DNA of the CDR3 is TGTGCCAGCAGCGTGCTCCCTTTAACGGAAAGCTCCTACAATGAGCAGTTCTTC. Translated: CASSVLPLTESSYNEQFF. Full variable domain (missing parts from reference TRBV9 and TRBJ2-1): DSGVTQTPKHLITATGQRVTLRCSPRSGDLSVYWYQQSLDQGLQFLIQYYNGEERAKGNILERFSAQQFPDLHSELNLSSLELGDSALYFCASSVLPLTESSYNEQFFGPGTRLTVL.

This clonotype was detected a few times. CDR3 sequence: CASTTGGRWNEQYF. CDR3 coding DNA: TGTGCCAGCACCACGGGGGGTAGGTGGAACGAGCAGTACTTC. V usage is TRBV12-3 or TRBV12-4 and J usage is TRBJ2-7, with TRBD2 matching 7 bases. CDR3 length: 14 amino acids. The trim removed 7 bases at V and 5 bases at J, leaving 11 bases unmatched.